The rows below give T cell receptor beta chains drawn from one sample of a study of CD8 T cells in Susac syndrome. From the immunoSEQ multiplex PCR reads, TCRdb called clonotypes with MiXCR, one entry per CDR3 protein. The table shows roughly 300,000 distinct CDR3 sequences, with approximately 81% occurring only once. Sample: CD8+ T cells from PBMCs. The receptors here all came from a human donor with multiple sclerosis. CDR3s leave out the opening cysteine and the closing phenylalanine or tryptophan.

v_gene: TRBV27; j_gene: TRBJ2-3; CDR3aa: ASSLARDTDTQY
v_gene: TRBV5-1; j_gene: TRBJ2-5; CDR3aa: ASSLGGGSWGRQETQY
v_gene: TRBV18; j_gene: TRBJ2-7; CDR3aa: ASSPPGLAGIGEQY
v_gene: TRBV7-8; j_gene: TRBJ2-1; CDR3aa: ASSLVGQPDEQF
v_gene: TRBV9; j_gene: TRBJ2-7; CDR3aa: ASSAGLAGTYEQY
v_gene: TRBV4-1; j_gene: TRBJ2-1; CDR3aa: ASSQGGEGAWNEQF
v_gene: TRBV4-1; j_gene: TRBJ1-6; CDR3aa: ASSPRQRNSPLH
v_gene: TRBV9; j_gene: TRBJ2-3; CDR3aa: ASALGSGGRTDTQY
v_gene: TRBV10-2; j_gene: TRBJ1-1; CDR3aa: ASSEPIGNTEAF
v_gene: TRBV20-1; j_gene: TRBJ2-4; CDR3aa: SARDLAGGPNIQY
v_gene: TRBV6-1; j_gene: TRBJ1-6; CDR3aa: ASSPHGQILSAPLH
v_gene: TRBV5-5; j_gene: TRBJ2-1; CDR3aa: ASSPQTVPYYNEQF
v_gene: TRBV19; j_gene: TRBJ2-1; CDR3aa: ASSIVHLYNEQF
v_gene: TRBV7-9; j_gene: TRBJ2-7; CDR3aa: ASSLTGTTDYEQY
v_gene: TRBV6-1; j_gene: TRBJ2-7; CDR3aa: ASSSRLYEQY
v_gene: TRBV29-1; j_gene: TRBJ2-3; CDR3aa: SVEEWQAEDTQY
v_gene: TRBV11-2; j_gene: TRBJ2-7; CDR3aa: ASSWPGSYEQY
v_gene: TRBV4-2; j_gene: TRBJ2-7; CDR3aa: ASSQEGLAESYEQY
v_gene: TRBV28; j_gene: TRBJ2-5; CDR3aa: ASSPTPSDFPLGQETQY
v_gene: TRBV28; j_gene: TRBJ2-4; CDR3aa: ASSSGLTEKSRTAKNIQY
v_gene: TRBV5-6; j_gene: TRBJ2-5; CDR3aa: ASSLVGLAGFEETQY
v_gene: TRBV2; j_gene: TRBJ2-2; CDR3aa: ASRAGELF
v_gene: TRBV5-5; j_gene: TRBJ2-7; CDR3aa: ASSLGGQGPYEQY
v_gene: TRBV6-1; j_gene: TRBJ2-1; CDR3aa: ASGMWYNEQF
v_gene: TRBV7-2; j_gene: TRBJ2-4; CDR3aa: ASSLASYLAKNIQY
v_gene: TRBV11-2; j_gene: TRBJ2-1; CDR3aa: ASSWGRVLSYNEQF
v_gene: TRBV6-1; j_gene: TRBJ2-1; CDR3aa: ASTTSGPPSYNEQF
v_gene: TRBV11-2; j_gene: TRBJ1-5; CDR3aa: ASRGGAGQPQH
v_gene: TRBV7-9; j_gene: TRBJ1-5; CDR3aa: ASSLGGEKSNQPQH
v_gene: TRBV12-3/TRBV12-4; j_gene: TRBJ2-1; CDR3aa: ASSLRASGFYNEQF
v_gene: TRBV10-3; j_gene: TRBJ2-2; CDR3aa: AISGTGNTGELF
v_gene: TRBV29-1; j_gene: TRBJ1-1; CDR3aa: SVAGPWDTEAF
v_gene: TRBV5-1; j_gene: TRBJ2-7; CDR3aa: ASRGAYEQY
v_gene: TRBV29-1; j_gene: TRBJ2-1; CDR3aa: SVELGVGRGRREF
v_gene: TRBV7-7; j_gene: TRBJ2-3; CDR3aa: ASSPTLAVTDTQY
v_gene: TRBV7-9; j_gene: TRBJ2-3; CDR3aa: ASRQGTDTQY